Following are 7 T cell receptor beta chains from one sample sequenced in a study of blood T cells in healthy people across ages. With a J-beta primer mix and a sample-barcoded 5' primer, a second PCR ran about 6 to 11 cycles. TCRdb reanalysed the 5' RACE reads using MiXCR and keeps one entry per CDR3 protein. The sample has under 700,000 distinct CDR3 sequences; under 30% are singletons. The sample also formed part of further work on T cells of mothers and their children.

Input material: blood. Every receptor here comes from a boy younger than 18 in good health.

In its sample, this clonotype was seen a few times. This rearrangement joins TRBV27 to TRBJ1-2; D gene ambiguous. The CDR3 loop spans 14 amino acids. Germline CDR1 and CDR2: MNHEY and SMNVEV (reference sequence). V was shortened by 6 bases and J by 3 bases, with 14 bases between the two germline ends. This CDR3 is CASRGIGGDYGYTF. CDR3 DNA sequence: TGTGCCAGCAGAGGGATTGGTGGTGACTATGGCTACACCTTC.

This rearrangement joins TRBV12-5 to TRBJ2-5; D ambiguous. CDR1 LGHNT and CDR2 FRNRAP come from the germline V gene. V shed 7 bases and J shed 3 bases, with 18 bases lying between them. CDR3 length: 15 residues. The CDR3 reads CASAPPSVYEETQYF. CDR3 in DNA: TGTGCTAGTGCCCCTCCTAGTGTCTACGAAGAGACCCAGTACTTC.

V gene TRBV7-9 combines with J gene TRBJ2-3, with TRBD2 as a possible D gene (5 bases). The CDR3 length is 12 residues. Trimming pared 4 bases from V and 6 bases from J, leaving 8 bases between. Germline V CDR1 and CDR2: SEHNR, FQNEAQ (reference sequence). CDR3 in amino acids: CASSSRGDTQYF. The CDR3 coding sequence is TGTGCCAGCAGCTCCCGCGGGGATACGCAGTATTTT.

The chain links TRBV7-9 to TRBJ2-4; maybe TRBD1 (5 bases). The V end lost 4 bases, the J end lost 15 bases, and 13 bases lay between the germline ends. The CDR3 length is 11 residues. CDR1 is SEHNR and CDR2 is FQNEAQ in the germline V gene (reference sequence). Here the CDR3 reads CASSSDRRWYF. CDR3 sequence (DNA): TGTGCCAGCAGCTCAGACAGACGGTGGTACTTC.

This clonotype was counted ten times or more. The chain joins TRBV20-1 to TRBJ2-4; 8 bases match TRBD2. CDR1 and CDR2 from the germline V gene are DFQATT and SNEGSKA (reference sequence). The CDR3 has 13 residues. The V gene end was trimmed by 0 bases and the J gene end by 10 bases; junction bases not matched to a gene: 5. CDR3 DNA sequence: TGCAGTGCTAGAGATGCGGGGGGCGGGATTCAGTACTTC. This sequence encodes CSARDAGGGIQYF.

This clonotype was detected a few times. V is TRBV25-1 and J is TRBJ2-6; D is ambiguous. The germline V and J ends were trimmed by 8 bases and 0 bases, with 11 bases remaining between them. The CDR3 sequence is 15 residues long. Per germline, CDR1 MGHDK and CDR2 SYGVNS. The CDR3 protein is CASLGPYSGANVLTF. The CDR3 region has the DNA TGTGCCAGCTTGGGCCCGTACTCTGGGGCCAACGTCCTGACTTTC.

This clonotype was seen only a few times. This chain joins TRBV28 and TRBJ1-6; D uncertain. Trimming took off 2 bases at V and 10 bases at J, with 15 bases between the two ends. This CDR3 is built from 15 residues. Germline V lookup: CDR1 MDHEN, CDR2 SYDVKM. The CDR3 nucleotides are TGTGCCAGCAGTTTAGCCGTCCATCGGAACTCACCCCTCCACTTT. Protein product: CASSLAVHRNSPLHF.